Following are 14 T cell receptor beta chains from one sample sequenced in a study of response to subunit inactivated influenza vaccine. Each CDR3 protein is one row after TCRdb ran MiXCR on the RT-PCR reads. The repertoire holds about 780,000 distinct CDR3 sequences, around 18% seen once, with about 11% in the top ten. This specimen consisted of PBMCs from blood, obtained roughly 5 days after vaccination. These receptors all come from a man aged 50 or older who received an inactivated influenza vaccine.

This sequence joins TRBV7-7 and TRBJ2-1; 8 nucleotides align to TRBD2. This CDR3 region has 15 residues. The J segment lost 9 bases and the V segment lost 4 bases, leaving 11 bases of the junction unmatched. Germline CDR1 reads SSHAT; CDR2 reads FNYEAQ (reference sequence). CDR3 residues: CASSSRLGLGVEQFF. The CDR3 nucleotides are TGTGCCAGCAGCTCCAGGCTGGGACTAGGCGTTGAGCAGTTCTTC.

The rearrangement links TRBV27 to TRBJ2-7, with D perhaps matching TRBD2 (6 bases). This CDR3 contains 14 residues. V was clipped by 3 bases and J by 7 bases, with 16 bases between them. Germline CDR1 and CDR2: MNHEY and SMNVEV (reference sequence). For the CDR3, the DNA is TGTGCCAGCAGTTTCACTAGCCCTATCGGGGAGCAGTACTTC. This encodes CASSFTSPIGEQYF.

This clonotype was observed a handful of times. The chain carries TRBV10-3 and TRBJ2-1; TRBD2 matches 11 bases. The J segment lost 10 bases and the V segment lost 0 bases, leaving 8 bases of the junction unmatched. Germline V CDR1 and CDR2: ENHRY, SYGVKD. The CDR3 has 16 amino acids. In nucleotides, the CDR3 is TGTGCCATCAGTGAGTCTAGCGGGGGGGCCTTACGAGAGCAGTTCTTC. This translates into CAISESSGGALREQFF.

This clonotype was counted a few times. The rearrangement links TRBV29-1 to TRBJ2-1; D not certain. The CDR3 sequence is 13 residues long. V was clipped by 2 bases and J by 6 bases, with 11 bases between them. The germline V gene has CDR1 SQVTM and CDR2 ANQGSEA. The DNA of the CDR3 is TGCAGCGTTGAATCGTCAGGATCCAATGAGCAGTTCTTC. It encodes CSVESSGSNEQFF.

This clonotype was detected only a few times. The chain links TRBV29-1 to TRBJ2-7; the D is unclear. The CDR3 is 12 amino acids. Looked up from germline, CDR1 is SQVTM and CDR2 is ANQGSEA. Trimming removed 4 bases at V and 1 base at J, with 8 bases between. The CDR3: CSVAIGSYEQYF. For the CDR3, the DNA is TGCAGCGTTGCAATCGGATCCTACGAGCAGTACTTC.

The chain recombines TRBV7-9 with TRBJ2-7; D tentatively reads TRBD1 or TRBD2 (5 bases each). With 2 bases removed from V and 3 bases from J, the gap between germline ends came to 14 bases. Germline V gene lookup returns CDR1 SEHNR and CDR2 FQNEAQ (reference sequence). The CDR3 contains 15 residues. DNA of the CDR3: TGTGCCAGCAGCTTATCGGGGCTTGTTAGCTACGAGCAGTACTTC. Translation: CASSLSGLVSYEQYF. Combining the CDR3 with reference TRBV7-9 and TRBJ2-7 gives the whole variable domain DTGVSQNPRHKITKRGQNVTFRCDPISEHNRLYWYRQTLGQGPEFLTYFQNEAQLEKSRLLSDRFSAERPKGSFSTLEIQRTEQGDSAMYLCASSLSGLVSYEQYFGPGTRLTVT.

This clonotype was seen a handful of times. This chain links TRBV12-3 or TRBV12-4 with TRBJ1-2; unclear D gene. CDR3 length: 13 residues. With 5 bases removed from V and 2 bases from J, the gap between germline ends came to 9 bases. CDR3: CASSTAWNYGYTF. The CDR3 nucleotides are TGTGCCAGCAGTACCGCGTGGAACTATGGCTACACCTTC.

This clonotype has only a few counts. The chain employs TRBV12-3 or TRBV12-4 and TRBJ1-4, with 10 positions matching TRBD1. With 3 bases clipped from V and 8 bases from J, the junction kept 6 bases outside the gene matches. This CDR3 spans 15 amino acids. CDR3 nucleotides: TGTGCCAGCAGTTTTCGGGACAGGGGAGGGGAAAAACTGTTTTTT. Translated, it gives CASSFRDRGGEKLFF.

At least ten counts were recorded for this clonotype. The chain joins TRBV20-1 to TRBJ2-7; the D is unclear. There are 12 residues in the CDR3. Trimming shortened V by 6 bases and J by 2 bases, and 11 bases separated the two germline ends. Germline lookup yields CDR1 DFQATT and CDR2 SNEGSKA (reference sequence). The CDR3 sequence is CSAPDGTYEQYF. DNA of the CDR3: TGCAGTGCACCGGACGGTACCTACGAGCAGTACTTC.

This clonotype came up a few times. The rearrangement links TRBV28 to TRBJ2-2, with D possibly being TRBD1 (6 bases). CDR1 and CDR2 (germline): MDHEN, SYDVKM. Trimming stripped 6 bases from V and 4 bases from J, with 18 bases between. The CDR3 has 16 amino acids. CDR3 nucleotides: TGTGCCAGCAGGAGGCTGACTTCAGGGGTCACCGGGGAGCTGTTTTTT. Its translation is CASRRLTSGVTGELFF.

The CDR3 is CSARKPGTQASTDTQYF. CDR3 DNA sequence: TGCAGTGCTAGAAAACCCGGGACGCAAGCTAGCACAGATACGCAGTATTTT. The chain is built from TRBV20-1 and TRBJ2-3; D may correspond to TRBD1 or TRBD2 (5 bases each). Trimming cost V 2 bases and J 0 bases, with 18 bases left between them. CDR1 is DFQATT and CDR2 is SNEGSKA in the germline V gene (reference sequence). This CDR3 is built from 17 residues.

The rearrangement uses TRBV29-1 and TRBJ2-7; D could derive from TRBD1 or TRBD2 (6 bases each). The germline V gene encodes CDR1 SQVTM and CDR2 ANQGSEA. The CDR3 consists of 15 residues. V lost 6 bases, J lost 6 bases, and 24 bases lay in between. Here the CDR3 DNA reads TGCAGCGTCGACGTCGCGGGACTGGGGGCAAGCGAGCAGTACTTC. It encodes CSVDVAGLGASEQYF.

V usage is TRBV25-1 and J usage is TRBJ2-3; D uncertain. Trimming pared 3 bases from V and 8 bases from J, leaving 6 bases between. From germline, CDR1 is MGHDK and CDR2 SYGVNS. This CDR3 spans 11 amino acids. In DNA, the CDR3 is TGTGCCAGCAGTGACGTTGGTACGCAGTATTTT. Protein: CASSDVGTQYF.

The chain uses TRBV28 and TRBJ2-5; TRBD1 aligns across 8 bases. V shed 3 bases, J shed 6 bases, and the junction held 18 bases outside the gene matches. The CDR3 spans 18 residues. Germline lookup yields CDR1 MDHEN and CDR2 SYDVKM. This CDR3 reads CASSFIPSDIGQGQTQYF. Written as DNA, the CDR3 is TGTGCCAGCAGTTTTATTCCTTCGGATATTGGACAGGGACAGACCCAGTACTTC.